This is a list of T cell receptor beta chains from one sample in a study of blood T cell repertoires in COVID-19. Produced via immunoSEQ multiplex PCR; TCRdb's table is partial and in-frame only. The sample includes some 190,000 clones, more than 70% seen only once; the top ten take about 6.8%. The sequenced material came from peripheral blood. The receptor set was obtained from a woman between 40 and 55 years old who had recovered from COVID-19. CDR3s include the opening cysteine and the closing phenylalanine or tryptophan. The D gene is left open where the match is weak. The listing skips clone size in some rows; elsewhere it reads once, few, many or a size class.

d_call | v_call | cdr3_length | clone_size | cdr3_aa
TRBD1 | TRBV9 | 15 | - | CASSPRTGENTEAFF
TRBD1 | TRBV7-9 | 16 | once | CASSLLLGQGNNEQYF
- | TRBV5-4 | 15 | - | CASSRDLSGTDTQYF
- | TRBV6-2/TRBV6-3 | 15 | - | CASSRQDWGNQPQHF
TRBD1 | TRBV24-1 | 12 | - | CATQGENTEAFF
TRBD2 | TRBV4-3 | 16 | - | CASSQALAGDTDTQYF
- | TRBV4-3 | 17 | - | CASSQEWNGVDTGELFF
- | TRBV19 | 14 | few | CASSIGPETKPQHF
- | TRBV2 | 16 | few | CASSGGDRFQFYEQYF
- | TRBV28 | 14 | - | CASSLPSSYNEQFF
TRBD1 | TRBV27 | 17 | - | CASRQTGGASGANVLTF
TRBD2 | TRBV7-9 | 16 | few | CASSWDIAGVTSEQYF
TRBD1 | TRBV27 | 15 | - | CASSFRDRASHEQFF
TRBD1 | TRBV7-7 | 15 | - | CASSHGQGTSYEQYF
- | TRBV28 | 15 | few | CASSLHAGAGTEAFF
- | TRBV30 | 16 | - | CAWSAQGVLGTDTQYF
TRBD2 | TRBV28 | 17 | - | CASSFLGGGRITYEQYF
TRBD1 | TRBV4-2 | 17 | once | CASNILGNRGINTEAFF
TRBD1 | TRBV25-1 | 15 | - | CASSEYWTGTYEQYF
TRBD1 | TRBV30 | 13 | once | CAWRGTGRYGYTF
TRBD1 | TRBV5-4 | 14 | - | CASSLGQGDRVQFF
TRBD1 | TRBV11-3 | 16 | - | CASSLNSGGNTGELFF
TRBD2 | TRBV3-1/TRBV3-2 | 15 | - | CASSLYAGTRDEQYF
TRBD1 | TRBV29-1 | 15 | - | CSVAGSSDRDQPQHF
- | TRBV7-6 | 15 | - | CASSLEPIVPDTQYF
- | TRBV5-1 | 15 | - | CASSLAERVAYEQYF
- | TRBV5-1 | 15 | - | CASSLGHVGDEKLFF
TRBD1 | TRBV11-2 | 14 | - | CASKGQGGGETQYF
TRBD2 | TRBV5-1 | 13 | once | CASRAGATDTQYF
- | TRBV5-6 | 12 | - | CASSLSGGTIYF
- | TRBV15 | 15 | - | CATSRVGVRNQPQHF
- | TRBV24-1 | 12 | few | CATSDGGFRAFF
- | TRBV7-8 | 14 | once | CASSLTGRDYGYTF
- | TRBV5-4 | 14 | - | CASSLGGLQETQYF
- | TRBV9 | 16 | - | CASSPRQDREGSPLHF
TRBD1 | TRBV5-4 | 13 | - | CASSSGQGYEQYF
TRBD2 | TRBV18 | 16 | - | CASSPGRVRGPYEQYF
TRBD1 | TRBV4-2 | 15 | - | CASSRGQGNNQPQHF
- | TRBV28 | 16 | - | CASSLSQTRLGNEQFF
TRBD1 | TRBV27 | 15 | - | CASSAGTGGNTEAFF
TRBD1 | TRBV7-9 | 14 | once | CASSPADRAGELFF
TRBD1 | TRBV19 | 15 | few | CASSTRQGGRQPQHF
TRBD2 | TRBV16 | 16 | - | CASSQLGLAGGNEQFF
- | TRBV7-3 | 14 | - | CASSLVSGKDTQYF
- | TRBV7-2 | 13 | - | CASSLGSAYEQYF